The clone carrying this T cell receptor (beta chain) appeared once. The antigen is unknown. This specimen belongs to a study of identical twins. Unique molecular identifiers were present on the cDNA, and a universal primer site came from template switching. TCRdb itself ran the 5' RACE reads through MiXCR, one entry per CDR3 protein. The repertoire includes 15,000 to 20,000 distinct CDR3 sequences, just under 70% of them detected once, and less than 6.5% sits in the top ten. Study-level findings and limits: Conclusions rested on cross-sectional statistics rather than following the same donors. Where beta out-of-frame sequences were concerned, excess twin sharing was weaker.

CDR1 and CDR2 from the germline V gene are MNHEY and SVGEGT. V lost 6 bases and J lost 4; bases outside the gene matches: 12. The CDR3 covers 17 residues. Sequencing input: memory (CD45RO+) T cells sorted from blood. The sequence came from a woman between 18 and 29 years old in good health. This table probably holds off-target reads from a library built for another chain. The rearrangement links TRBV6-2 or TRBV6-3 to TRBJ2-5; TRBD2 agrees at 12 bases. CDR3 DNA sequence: TGTGCCAGCAGCGACCCGGGACTAGCGGGCCCGGCAGAGACCCAGTACTTC. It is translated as CASSDPGLAGPAETQYF.